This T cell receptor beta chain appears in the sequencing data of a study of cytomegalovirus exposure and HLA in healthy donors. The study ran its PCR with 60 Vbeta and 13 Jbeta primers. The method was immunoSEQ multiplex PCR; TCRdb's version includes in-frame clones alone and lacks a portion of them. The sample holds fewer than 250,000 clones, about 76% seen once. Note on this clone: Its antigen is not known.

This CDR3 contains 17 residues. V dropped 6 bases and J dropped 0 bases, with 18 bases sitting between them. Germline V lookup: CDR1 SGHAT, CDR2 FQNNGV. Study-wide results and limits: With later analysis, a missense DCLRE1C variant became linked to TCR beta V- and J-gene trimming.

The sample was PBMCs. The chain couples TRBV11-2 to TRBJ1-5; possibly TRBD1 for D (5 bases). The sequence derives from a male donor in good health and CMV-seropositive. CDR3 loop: CASSSAYGGGSNQPQHF. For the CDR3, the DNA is TGTGCCAGCAGTTCTGCCTACGGGGGAGGTAGCAATCAGCCCCAGCATTTT.